This record looks at one T cell receptor (beta chain) sequence and its context. Its antigen is unknown. Template switching added a universal primer site; cDNA carried unique molecular identifiers. TCRdb re-called the 5' RACE reads through MiXCR, storing one row per CDR3 protein. The sample yields around 220,000 distinct CDR3 sequences, roughly a tenth seen once. Healthy Caucasians supplied all donations. V was pared by 1 base and J by 7 bases, with 6 bases of the junction left unmatched. CDR3 length equals 14 residues. CDR1 KGHSH and CDR2 LQKENI come from the germline V gene. This sample is drawn from a study of identical twins. Findings and limits, study-wide: Among out-of-frame alpha sequences shared by twins, low generation probability occurred in excess. Modelling underestimated the level of out-of-frame TCR alpha sharing observed in monozygotic twins.

Input material: memory T cells sorted from blood. The TCR comes from a man between 45 and 60 years old in good health. The chain carries TRBV18 and TRBJ2-5; TRBD1 matches at 7 bases. CDR3 coding DNA: TGTGCCAGCTCACCACGACAGGGAGAGGGGACCCAGTACTTC. It encodes CASSPRQGEGTQYF.